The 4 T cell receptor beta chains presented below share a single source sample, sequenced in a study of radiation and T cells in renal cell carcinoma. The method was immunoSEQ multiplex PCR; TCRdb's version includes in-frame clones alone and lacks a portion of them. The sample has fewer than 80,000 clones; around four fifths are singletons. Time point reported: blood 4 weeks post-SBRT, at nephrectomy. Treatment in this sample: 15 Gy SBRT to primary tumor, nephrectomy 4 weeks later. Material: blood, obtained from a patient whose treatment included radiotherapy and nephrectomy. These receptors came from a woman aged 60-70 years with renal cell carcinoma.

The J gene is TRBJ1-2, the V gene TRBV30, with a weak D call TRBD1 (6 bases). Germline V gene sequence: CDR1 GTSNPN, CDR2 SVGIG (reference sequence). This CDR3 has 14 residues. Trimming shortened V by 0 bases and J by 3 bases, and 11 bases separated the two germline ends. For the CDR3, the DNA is TGTGCCTGGAGTGTAAGGGGGGCAGACTATGGCTACACCTTC. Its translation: CAWSVRGADYGYTF.

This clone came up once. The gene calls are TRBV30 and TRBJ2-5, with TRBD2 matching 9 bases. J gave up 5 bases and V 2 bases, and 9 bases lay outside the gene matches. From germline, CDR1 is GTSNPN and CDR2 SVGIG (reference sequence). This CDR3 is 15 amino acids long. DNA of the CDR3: TGTGCCTGGAGTACCGGGACTAGCTTTTCCGAGACCCAGTACTTC. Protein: CAWSTGTSFSETQYF.

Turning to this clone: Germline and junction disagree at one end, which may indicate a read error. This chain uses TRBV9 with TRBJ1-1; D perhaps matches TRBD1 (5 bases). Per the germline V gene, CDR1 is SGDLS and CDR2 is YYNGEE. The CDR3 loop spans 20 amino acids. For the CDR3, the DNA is TGTGCAAGCAGCGTAGGGCCATTTAGGGGAGGTGGGACTGTGAACACTGAAGCTTTCTTT. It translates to CASSVGPFRGGGTVNTEAFF.

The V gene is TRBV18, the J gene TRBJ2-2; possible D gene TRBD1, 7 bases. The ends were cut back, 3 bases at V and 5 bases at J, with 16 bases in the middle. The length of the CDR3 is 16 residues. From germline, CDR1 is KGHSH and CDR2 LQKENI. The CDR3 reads CASSPPAGQNTGELFF. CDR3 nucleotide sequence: TGTGCCAGCTCACCGCCCGCGGGACAGAATACCGGGGAGCTGTTTTTT.